This T cell receptor beta chain was obtained from a study of monozygotic twins with cystic fibrosis. At the level of the study: Libraries were built from roughly 2.8 micrograms of fragmented DNA using roughly 15 PCR cycles.

Study observations and caveats: Unrelated CF individuals shared fewer identical clonotypes than monozygotic CF twins. Median Simpson clonality of roughly 0.0093 suggested naive T cells predominated. Co-twins had the most similar V usage for 13 of 16 pairs, J for 8.

Profiling relied on immunoSEQ multiplex PCR, and the TCRdb table lists in-frame clones only, not all of them. Found here are around 12,000 clones, 85% of them singletons; the top ten hold around 0.5%. In the case of this clone: What it binds is unknown.

Germline CDR1 reads MGHRA; CDR2 reads YSYEKL. V dropped 3 bases and J dropped 5 bases, with 13 bases sitting between them. This CDR3 is built from 14 residues. The chain is built from TRBV4-1 and TRBJ1-1; D not certain. This receptor was obtained from a young man with cystic fibrosis. Sequencing used blood. DNA of the CDR3: TGCGCCAGCAGCCAGGGCGAATCGGAGACTGAAGCTTTCTTT. Translating gives CASSQGESETEAFF.